The clone carrying this T cell receptor (beta chain) was observed a few times. TCRdb re-called the 5' RACE reads through MiXCR, storing one row per CDR3 protein. The repertoire holds around 340,000 distinct CDR3 sequences, with more than 15% as singletons. This sample was included in a study of T-cell memory formation after mild COVID-19. This CDR3 contains 13 residues. Trimming cost V 1 base and J 7 bases, with 11 bases left between them. Germline assignment: CDR1 SGHDT and CDR2 YYEEEE. This chain uses TRBV5-6 with TRBJ1-1, with D unclear. The TCR originated in a man aged 18-30 years who had mild COVID-19 (a few samples of this study predate the infection). Cell type and time point are not known. The sample taken for sequencing was PBMCs or a T cell subset sorted from them (not recorded which). This CDR3 reads CASSLRLVYEAFF. DNA for the CDR3: TGTGCCAGCAGCTTGCGGTTGGTTTATGAAGCTTTCTTT. The full variable domain, rest sourced from reference TRBV5-6 and TRBJ1-1, is DAGVTQSPTHLIKTRGQQVTLRCSPKSGHDTVSWYQQALGQGPQFIFQYYEEEERQRGNFPDRFSGHQFPNYSSELNVNALLLGDSALYLCASSLRLVYEAFFGQGTRLTVV.